One T cell receptor beta chain is described in this entry. Antigen specificity is unknown. These data originate in a study of cytomegalovirus exposure and HLA in healthy donors. Findings and limits, study-wide: Presence/absence comparisons presumed near-even sequencing depth among donors. The study found most TCR sequences rare, yet found some public TCRs in many donors.

This PCR relied on a set of 60 Vbeta primers and 13 Jbeta primers. Profiled with immunoSEQ multiplex PCR; TCRdb holds only in-frame clones, not every one. This table has about 63,000 clones, roughly nine tenths appearing once. This CDR3 has 13 residues. The germline gives CDR1 KGHSH, CDR2 LQKENI. Trimming removed 3 bases at V and 4 bases at J, with 9 bases between. The chain employs TRBV18 and TRBJ2-5; possible D gene TRBD2, 5 bases. The source material was PBMCs. This receptor was identified in a woman aged 25 to 39 in good health and CMV-seropositive. The CDR3 spells CASSPGAAETQYF. CDR3 nucleotides: TGTGCCAGCTCACCGGGAGCGGCAGAGACCCAGTACTTC.